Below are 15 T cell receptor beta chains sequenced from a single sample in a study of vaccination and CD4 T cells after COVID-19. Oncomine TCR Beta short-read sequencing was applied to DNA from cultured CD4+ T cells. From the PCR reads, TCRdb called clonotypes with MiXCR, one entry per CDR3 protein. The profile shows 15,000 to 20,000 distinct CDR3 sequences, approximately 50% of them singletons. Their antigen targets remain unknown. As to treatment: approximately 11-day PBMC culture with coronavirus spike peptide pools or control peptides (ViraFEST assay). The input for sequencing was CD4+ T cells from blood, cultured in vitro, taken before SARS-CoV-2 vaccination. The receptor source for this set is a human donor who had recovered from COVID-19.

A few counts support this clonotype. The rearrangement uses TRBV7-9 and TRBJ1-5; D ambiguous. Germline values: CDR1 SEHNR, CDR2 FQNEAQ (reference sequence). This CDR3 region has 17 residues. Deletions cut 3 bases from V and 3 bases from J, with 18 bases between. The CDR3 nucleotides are TGTGCCAGCAGCTTTAGCTCTCTGGGCCTTTACAATCAGCCCCAGCATTTT. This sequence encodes CASSFSSLGLYNQPQHF.

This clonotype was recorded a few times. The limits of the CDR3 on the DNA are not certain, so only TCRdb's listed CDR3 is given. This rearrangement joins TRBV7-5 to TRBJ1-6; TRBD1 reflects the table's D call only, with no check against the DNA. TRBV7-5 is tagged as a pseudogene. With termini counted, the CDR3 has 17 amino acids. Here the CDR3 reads CISVPEVGTVGNSPLHF.

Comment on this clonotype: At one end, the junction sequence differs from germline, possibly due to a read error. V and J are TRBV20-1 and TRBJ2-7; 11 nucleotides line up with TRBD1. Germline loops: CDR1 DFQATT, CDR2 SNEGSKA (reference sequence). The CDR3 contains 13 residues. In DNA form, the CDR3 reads TGCAGTGCTAGAGATATCATACGAGGGACAGGGGGCTTC. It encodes CSARDIIRGTGGF.

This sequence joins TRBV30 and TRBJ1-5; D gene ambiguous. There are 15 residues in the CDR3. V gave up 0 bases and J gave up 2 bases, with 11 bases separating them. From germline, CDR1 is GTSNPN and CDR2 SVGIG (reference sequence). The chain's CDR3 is CAWSVLLGRNQPQHF. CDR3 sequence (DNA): TGTGCCTGGAGTGTACTTCTCGGCCGCAATCAGCCCCAGCATTTT.

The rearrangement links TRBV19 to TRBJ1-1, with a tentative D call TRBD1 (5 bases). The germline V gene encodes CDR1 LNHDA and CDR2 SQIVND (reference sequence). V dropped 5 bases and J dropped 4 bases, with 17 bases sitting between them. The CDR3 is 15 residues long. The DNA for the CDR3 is TGTGCCAGTAGTTCCTGGGGCAAGAGGGGCACTGAAGCTTTCTTT. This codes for CASSSWGKRGTEAFF.

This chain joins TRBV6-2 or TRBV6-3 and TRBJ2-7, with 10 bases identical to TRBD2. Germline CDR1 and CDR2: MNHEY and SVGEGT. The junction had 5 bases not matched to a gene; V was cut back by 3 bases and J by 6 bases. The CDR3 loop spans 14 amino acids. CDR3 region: CASSYGTSVREQYF. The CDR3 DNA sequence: TGTGCCAGCAGTTATGGGACTAGCGTACGCGAGCAGTACTTC.

CDR3 coding DNA: TGTGCCAGCAGTTACAGCGTTCTAGCGGAGAGGAATGAGCAGTTCTTC. Translating gives CASSYSVLAERNEQFF. This sequence joins TRBV6-5 and TRBJ2-1; 7 bases line up with TRBD2. Germline V CDR1 and CDR2: MNHEY, SVGAGI. V gave up 2 bases and J gave up 7 bases; unmatched junction bases: 11. The CDR3 length is 16 residues.

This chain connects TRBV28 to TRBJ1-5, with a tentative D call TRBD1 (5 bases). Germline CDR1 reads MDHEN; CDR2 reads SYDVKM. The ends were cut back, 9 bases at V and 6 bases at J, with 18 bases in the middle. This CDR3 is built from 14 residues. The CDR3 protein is CASSAGGSGQPQHF. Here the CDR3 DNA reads TGTGCCAGTTCTGCGGGGGGGTCAGGTCAGCCCCAGCATTTT.

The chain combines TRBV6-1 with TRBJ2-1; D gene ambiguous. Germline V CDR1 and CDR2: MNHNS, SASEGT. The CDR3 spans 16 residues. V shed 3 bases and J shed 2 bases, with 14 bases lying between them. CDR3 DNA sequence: TGTGCCAGCAGTGACCACACTAAAACGGCCTACAATGAGCAGTTCTTC. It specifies CASSDHTKTAYNEQFF.

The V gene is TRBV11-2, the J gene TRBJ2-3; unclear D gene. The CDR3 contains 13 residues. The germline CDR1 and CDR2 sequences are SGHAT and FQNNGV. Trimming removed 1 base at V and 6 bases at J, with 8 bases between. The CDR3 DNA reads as TGTGCCAGCAGCTTAGTCCTCTGGGATACGCAGTATTTT. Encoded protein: CASSLVLWDTQYF.

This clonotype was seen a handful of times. The CDR3: CASSLMGPGASDEQFF. The DNA of the CDR3 is TGTGCCAGCAGCTTAATGGGGCCGGGAGCGTCTGATGAGCAGTTCTTC. V gene TRBV7-3 combines with J gene TRBJ2-1; a weak D match, TRBD2 (6 bases). Germline V gene data show CDR1 as SGHTA and CDR2 as FQGTGA. The CDR3 contains 16 residues. V dropped 1 base and J dropped 8 bases, with 18 bases sitting between them.

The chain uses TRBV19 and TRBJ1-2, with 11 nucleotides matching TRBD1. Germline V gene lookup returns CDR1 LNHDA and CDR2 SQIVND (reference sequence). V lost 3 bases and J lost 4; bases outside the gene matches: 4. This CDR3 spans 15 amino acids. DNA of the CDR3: TGTGCCAGTAGTATCCCGGGACAGGGGGGCTATGGCTACACCTTC. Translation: CASSIPGQGGYGYTF.

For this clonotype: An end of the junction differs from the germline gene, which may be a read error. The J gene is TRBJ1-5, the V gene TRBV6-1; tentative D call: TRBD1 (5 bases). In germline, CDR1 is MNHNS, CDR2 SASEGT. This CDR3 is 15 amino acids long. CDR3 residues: CASREGGTAYQPQHF. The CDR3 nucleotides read TGTGCCAGCAGGGAAGGCGGGACGGCATATCAGCCCCAGCATTTT.

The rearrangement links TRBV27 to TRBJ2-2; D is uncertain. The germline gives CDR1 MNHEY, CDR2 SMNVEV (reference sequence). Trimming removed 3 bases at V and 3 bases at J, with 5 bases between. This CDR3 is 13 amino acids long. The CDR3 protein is CASSFGDTGELFF. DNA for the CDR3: TGTGCCAGCAGTTTTGGGGACACCGGGGAGCTGTTTTTT.

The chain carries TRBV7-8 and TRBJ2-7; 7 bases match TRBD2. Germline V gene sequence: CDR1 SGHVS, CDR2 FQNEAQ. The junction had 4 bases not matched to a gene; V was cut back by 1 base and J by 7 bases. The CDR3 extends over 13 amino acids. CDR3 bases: TGTGCCAGCAGCTTAGACGGGGGGAGGGAGCAGTACTTC. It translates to CASSLDGGREQYF.